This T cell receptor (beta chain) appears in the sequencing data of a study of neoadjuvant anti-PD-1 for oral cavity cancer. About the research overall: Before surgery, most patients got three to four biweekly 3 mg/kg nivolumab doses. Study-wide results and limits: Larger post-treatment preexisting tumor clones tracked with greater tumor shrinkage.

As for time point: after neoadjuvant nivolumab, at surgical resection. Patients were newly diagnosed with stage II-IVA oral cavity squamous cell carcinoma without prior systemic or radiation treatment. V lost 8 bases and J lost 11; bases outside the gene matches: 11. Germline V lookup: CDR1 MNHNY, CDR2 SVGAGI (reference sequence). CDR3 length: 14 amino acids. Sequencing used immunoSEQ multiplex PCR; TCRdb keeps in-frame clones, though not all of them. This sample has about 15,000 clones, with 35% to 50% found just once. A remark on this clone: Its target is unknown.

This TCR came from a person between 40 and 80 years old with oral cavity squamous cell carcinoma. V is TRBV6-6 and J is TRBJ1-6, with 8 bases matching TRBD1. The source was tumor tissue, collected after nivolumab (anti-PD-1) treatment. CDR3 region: CASETGQGIAPLHF. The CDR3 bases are TGTGCCAGCGAGACCGGACAGGGCATTGCACCCCTCCACTTT.